Presented here are 22 T cell receptor beta chains from one specimen sequenced in a study of shared clonotypes between healthy human individuals. The data were produced by immunoSEQ multiplex PCR, yet TCRdb's version contains in-frame clones alone and is incomplete. The repertoire holds more than 2 million clones, with around 93% as singletons. Naive-designated CD8 cells lacked CD45RO, were positively enriched for CCR7, and omitted terminally differentiated effector memory CD45RA+ cells. Sequencing was carried out using naive CD8+ T cells from PBMCs. Receptors originate from a man younger than 35 in good health. Some clones in this sample may be carry-over from other donors' samples.

CDR3: CARPRGGSYNEQFF. The CDR3 DNA reads TGTGCCCGACCCAGGGGGGGCTCCTACAATGAGCAGTTCTTC. The V call is TRBV6-5, the J call TRBJ2-1; D possibly matches TRBD1 or TRBD2 (7 bases each). V lost 11 bases, J lost 0 bases, and 14 bases lay in between. The CDR3 is made up of 14 amino acids. Per the germline V gene, CDR1 is MNHEY and CDR2 is SVGAGI.

This sequence joins TRBV7-9 and TRBJ1-2; 7 nucleotides agree with TRBD1. Germline V gene sequence: CDR1 SEHNR, CDR2 FQNEAQ (reference sequence). The length of the CDR3 is 16 residues. Trimming at V came to 4 bases and at J to 6 bases, leaving 14 bases not matched to a gene. The CDR3 DNA reads TGTGCCAGCAGCTCGGGGACAGCCGATCGGAGTAATGGCTACACCTTC. This sequence encodes CASSSGTADRSNGYTF. Full variable domain (outside the CDR3, taken from reference TRBV7-9 and TRBJ1-2): DTGVSQNPRHKITKRGQNVTFRCDPISEHNRLYWYRQTLGQGPEFLTYFQNEAQLEKSRLLSDRFSAERPKGSFSTLEIQRTEQGDSAMYLCASSSGTADRSNGYTFGSGTRLTVV.

This clone has only one observation. The V and J genes are TRBV27 and TRBJ2-3; 12 bases agree with TRBD2. CDR3 length equals 16 residues. The ends lost 5 bases at V and 6 bases at J; junction bases unmatched: 9. Germline CDR1 and CDR2: MNHEY and SMNVEV (reference sequence). CDR3 residues: CASSQVLAGGPDTQYF. CDR3 in DNA: TGTGCCAGCAGTCAAGTCCTAGCGGGAGGGCCGGATACGCAGTATTTT.

The gene calls are TRBV7-6 and TRBJ2-7; 8 nucleotides align to TRBD2. CDR1 and CDR2 from the germline V gene are SGHVS and FNYEAQ. This CDR3 has 18 residues. V dropped 3 bases and J dropped 3; count of bases not matched to a gene: 16. This chain's CDR3 is CASSLGQGPGRGGYEQYF. The CDR3 DNA is TGTGCCAGCAGCTTGGGGCAGGGGCCCGGGAGGGGAGGCTACGAGCAGTACTTC.

As for this clone: At the DNA level, this CDR3 is encoded by other sequences in the same sample as well. V and J are TRBV10-3 and TRBJ1-1; unclear D gene. The germline CDR1 and CDR2 sequences are ENHRY and SYGVKD. Trimming took off 3 bases at V and 1 base at J, with 6 bases between the two ends. The CDR3 consists of 13 residues. The CDR3 protein is CAISESGNTEAFF. The CDR3 DNA sequence: TGTGCCATCAGTGAATCGGGGAACACTGAAGCTTTCTTT.

This clone appeared once. The J gene is TRBJ2-7, the V gene TRBV7-6, with TRBD1 matching 9 bases. This CDR3 is 15 amino acids long. Trimming cost V 1 base and J 7 bases; bases outside gene matches: 8. From germline, CDR1 is SGHVS and CDR2 FNYEAQ. The CDR3 is CASSLDGTGSSEQYF. The CDR3, as DNA: TGTGCCAGCAGCTTAGATGGGACAGGGTCGAGTGAGCAGTACTTC.

This chain links TRBV12-5 with TRBJ1-5; D uncertain. CDR3 length equals 14 residues. V lost 6 bases and J lost 4, with 13 bases in between. Germline values: CDR1 LGHNT, CDR2 FRNRAP. In nucleotides, the CDR3 is TGTGCTAGTGGGGCGGACGGACCAAATCAGCCCCAGCATTTT. Translation gives CASGADGPNQPQHF.

A note on this clone: The sample contains more than one DNA sequence encoding this CDR3. The CDR3 nucleotides read TGTGCCAGCTCACCACGGGACAGTCAAGAGACCCAGTACTTC. Its protein product is CASSPRDSQETQYF. This chain connects TRBV18 to TRBJ2-5, with 7 bases matching TRBD1. Per the germline V gene, CDR1 is KGHSH and CDR2 is LQKENI. The V segment lost 1 base and the J segment 2 bases; nucleotides outside the gene matches: 1. There are 14 residues in the CDR3. Combining the CDR3 with reference TRBV18 and TRBJ2-5 gives the whole variable domain NAGVMQNPRHLVRRRGQEARLRCSPMKGHSHVYWYRQLPEEGLKFMVYLQKENIIDESGMPKERFSAEFPKEGPSILRIQQVVRGDSAAYFCASSPRDSQETQYFGPGTRLLVL.

This clone has a handful of counts. The CDR3 DNA is TGTGCCTGGAGTGTCGGGGAGCCAGAAGCTTTCTTT. Protein product: CAWSVGEPEAFF. The chain has TRBV30 and TRBJ1-1; no firm D call. The CDR3 is 12 amino acids. Germline loops: CDR1 GTSNPN, CDR2 SVGIG (reference sequence). Trimming removed 0 bases at V and 8 bases at J, with 10 bases between. Full variable domain (missing parts from reference TRBV30 and TRBJ1-1): SQTIHQWPATLVQPVGSPLSLECTVEGTSNPNLYWYRQAAGRGLQLLFYSVGIGQISSEVPQNLSASRPQDRQFILSSKKLLLSDSGFYLCAWSVGEPEAFFGQGTRLTVV.

The chain uses TRBV9 and TRBJ2-7; unclear D gene. V gave up 0 bases and J gave up 1 base, with 11 bases separating them. CDR1 and CDR2 from the germline V gene are SGDLS and YYNGEE. This CDR3 contains 15 residues. The DNA of the CDR3 is TGTGCCAGCAGCGTAGGGGTGTCTGGGTCCTACGAGCAGTACTTC. It translates to CASSVGVSGSYEQYF. The variable domain in full, completed from reference TRBV9 and TRBJ2-7, reads DSGVTQTPKHLITATGQRVTLRCSPRSGDLSVYWYQQSLDQGLQFLIQYYNGEERAKGNILERFSAQQFPDLHSELNLSSLELGDSALYFCASSVGVSGSYEQYFGPGTRLTVT.

This chain uses TRBV7-9 with TRBJ1-1; TRBD1 is a possible D gene (6 bases). V was trimmed by 0 bases and J by 0 bases, leaving 11 bases between them. Germline V lookup: CDR1 SEHNR, CDR2 FQNEAQ (reference sequence). CDR3 length equals 16 residues. The CDR3 is CASSLAGAGVNTEAFF. Here the CDR3 DNA reads TGTGCCAGCAGCTTAGCGGGAGCAGGGGTGAACACTGAAGCTTTCTTT.

The sample holds one count of this clone. The V gene is TRBV18, the J gene TRBJ2-1; D remains unclear. The V end was cut by 2 bases, the J end by 9 bases, with 11 bases between. Germline assignment: CDR1 KGHSH and CDR2 LQKENI. The CDR3 has 13 amino acids. The CDR3: CASSPGRMSEQFF. For the CDR3, the DNA is TGTGCCAGCTCACCAGGCAGGATGAGTGAGCAGTTCTTC.

A single count supports this clone. The rearrangement joins TRBV5-4 to TRBJ2-1; the D is unclear. The CDR3 consists of 13 residues. V dropped 0 bases and J dropped 10 bases, with 11 bases sitting between them. Germline assignment: CDR1 SGHNT and CDR2 YYREEE (reference sequence). The CDR3 loop is CASSLVGLGEQFF. CDR3 bases: TGTGCCAGCAGCTTGGTCGGGCTGGGCGAGCAGTTCTTC.

The rearrangement uses TRBV27 and TRBJ2-1; D is unclear. The V and J ends lost 2 bases and 8 bases respectively, with 19 bases between them. The CDR3 has 16 amino acids. Germline loops: CDR1 MNHEY, CDR2 SMNVEV (reference sequence). The CDR3 loop reads CASSLAQRAHPDEQFF. CDR3 nucleotide sequence: TGTGCCAGCAGTTTAGCCCAAAGGGCCCACCCCGATGAGCAGTTCTTC.

The chain joins TRBV27 to TRBJ2-1, with 7 bases identical to TRBD2. The V gene's germline CDR1 is MNHEY and CDR2 SMNVEV (reference sequence). This CDR3 has 16 residues. Trimming took 0 bases from V and 4 from J; bases not matched to a gene: 6. The CDR3 DNA reads TGTGCCAGCAGTTTATCGGCGGGAGAAAGGTACAATGAGCAGTTCTTC. Its translation is CASSLSAGERYNEQFF.

The rearrangement joins TRBV6-1 to TRBJ2-2; D gene ambiguous. Trimming removed 6 bases from V and 6 bases from J, with 14 bases in between. The CDR3 has 14 residues. Germline V gene data show CDR1 as MNHNS and CDR2 as SASEGT. CDR3 nucleotide sequence: TGTGCCAGCAGGTGGGCGCAGGTGTCCGGGGAGCTGTTTTTT. Its translation: CASRWAQVSGELFF.

The genes are TRBV13 and TRBJ2-7, with D possibly TRBD1 on 6 matching bases. The CDR3 sequence is 13 residues long. CDR1 is PRHDT, CDR2 FYEKMQ, per germline (reference sequence). Trimming shortened V by 5 bases and J by 6 bases, and 14 bases separated the two germline ends. The CDR3 sequence: CASSQGHPREQYF. The CDR3 bases are TGTGCCAGCAGCCAGGGACATCCTCGCGAGCAGTACTTC.

The chain employs TRBV27 and TRBJ2-2, with a possible D match to TRBD1 (5 bases). The germline V gene has CDR1 MNHEY and CDR2 SMNVEV (reference sequence). The ends were cut back, 3 bases at V and 3 bases at J, with 8 bases in the middle. The CDR3 totals 14 residues. The CDR3 bases are TGTGCCAGCAGTTTTTTCAGGGACACCGGGGAGCTGTTTTTT. It encodes CASSFFRDTGELFF.

The chain has TRBV6-1 and TRBJ2-7; the D is unclear. CDR1 MNHNS and CDR2 SASEGT come from the germline V gene. The CDR3 covers 17 residues. V lost 0 bases, J lost 3 bases, and 18 bases lay in between. CDR3 DNA: TGTGCCAGCAGTGAAGCCCGCGTGCGACGGAGTATCTACGAGCAGTACTTC. Its protein is CASSEARVRRSIYEQYF.

The V and J genes are TRBV11-2 and TRBJ2-3, with unresolved D. The germline V gene encodes CDR1 SGHAT and CDR2 FQNNGV. The CDR3 runs to 13 residues. Between the trimmed V and J ends, which lost 4 bases and 5 bases, there was a span of 10 bases. The CDR3 DNA reads as TGTGCCAGCAGCTCGGGTCCTCGAGATACGCAGTATTTT. It yields the protein CASSSGPRDTQYF.

The V call is TRBV7-9, the J call TRBJ2-7, with D tentatively TRBD2 (5 bases). Deletions cut 5 bases from V and 3 bases from J, with 17 bases between. Looked up from germline, CDR1 is SEHNR and CDR2 is FQNEAQ (reference sequence). This CDR3 contains 15 residues. The CDR3 here is CASSPSGKQIYEQYF. For the CDR3, the DNA is TGTGCCAGCAGCCCGAGCGGAAAGCAGATCTACGAGCAGTACTTC.

This clone turned up a few times. The chain links TRBV6-5 to TRBJ1-1; D unclear. CDR3 length: 13 amino acids. Trimming took off 0 bases at V and 6 bases at J, with 8 bases between the two ends. Germline CDR1 MNHEY, CDR2 SVGAGI. The CDR3 DNA sequence: TGTGCCAGCAGTTACTCGAGGGTGGCTGAAGCTTTCTTT. Translation gives CASSYSRVAEAFF.